A selection of T cell receptor beta chains follows, all from one sample in a study of T cells in Graves' hyperthyroidism and ophthalmopathy. TCRdb independently ran MiXCR on the multiplex PCR reads; one entry per CDR3 protein. The table lists some 720,000 distinct CDR3 sequences, 15% to 20% of them singletons, with around 7.7% in the top ten. The sequenced sample was blood. The source of these receptors is a young man with Graves' hyperthyroidism. CDR3s include the opening cysteine and the closing phenylalanine or tryptophan.

v_gene | CDR3aa
TRBV2 | CASKGTGSDTQYF
TRBV9 | CASTAGDNEQFF
TRBV12-3/TRBV12-4 | CASSSWDRGSGEQFF
TRBV29-1 | CSVLTRGADTGELFF
TRBV2 | CASSVAGTYNEQFF
TRBV29-1 | CSVEGNQETQYF
TRBV20-1 | CSATQGAHLYEQYF
TRBV20-1 | CSAPSLDRGPYEQYF
TRBV20-1 | CSADLGLAGGVSYEQYF
TRBV11-3 | CASSWGRWSNEQFF
TRBV5-1 | CASRTLPSGANVLTF
TRBV7-9 | CASSLDGIAVLDNHEQFF
TRBV28 | CASSLRSGGSYNEQFF
TRBV19 | CASSPGGLAGEENEQFF
TRBV19 | CASTLGPDTEAFF
TRBV4-1 | CASSQDRFIATEAFF
TRBV28 | CASSLRASAGYTF
TRBV6-1 | CASSRPLDEQFF
TRBV18 | CASSPQAQETQYF
TRBV7-3 | CASSETGERYGYTF
TRBV19 | CASSIRLAGVYEQYF
TRBV6-1 | CASSEALHQPQHF
TRBV20-1 | CSARDDSTYNEQFF
TRBV12-3/TRBV12-4 | CASSLASYSSQPQHF
TRBV3-1 | CASSQNPSYNEQFF
TRBV6-5 | CASLGQGTERESYEQYF
TRBV20-1 | CSAVWPANYGYTF
TRBV5-1 | CASSLGWTEQFF
TRBV28 | CASRLRGHQPQYF
TRBV27 | CASSARLGANVLTF
TRBV29-1 | CSVERQGDYGYTF
TRBV6-2/TRBV6-3 | CASSYDREETQYF
TRBV29-1 | CSVERVGGTDTQYF
TRBV12-3/TRBV12-4 | CASIEGGQGGKLFF
TRBV24-1 | CATSDLKGETQYF
TRBV19 | CASNAEGSWGTEAFF
TRBV2 | CAGNPDNYGYTF
TRBV12-3/TRBV12-4 | CASSLLEDADTQYF
TRBV6-5 | CASSSRTDTDPNEQFF
TRBV11-1 | CASSSRPDNTDTQYF
TRBV6-1 | CASSPPGVAGGEQFF
TRBV30 | CAWSVLQGAGGYTF
TRBV27 | CASSLSGTGTEAFF
TRBV28 | CASTSGTSGNTDTQYF
TRBV18 | CASSPSRDRAYEQYF
TRBV20-1 | CSAKLAGGGKETQYF